A single sample gave rise to the 28 T cell receptor beta chains below, sequenced in a study of human T cells and chemical hapten exposure. TCRdb itself ran the RACE reads through MiXCR, one entry per CDR3 protein. Of about 120,000 distinct CDR3 sequences in the sample, less than 15% were seen once. The sample's time point: pre-sensitization, week 0. Treatment defined: therapeutic diphenylcyclopropenone sensitization with weekly scalp DPC. This material consisted of whole blood, taken in connection with sensitization to the hapten diphenylcyclopropenone (DPC). The origin of the receptors is a woman aged 18-29 years with alopecia areata. Some clones in this sample may be carry-over from other donors' samples.

The chain combines TRBV28 with TRBJ2-4; 11 bases are a match to TRBD2. This CDR3 spans 15 amino acids. V trimming: 5 bases; J trimming: 3 bases; junction bases outside the gene matches: 3. Germline V gene sequence: CDR1 MDHEN, CDR2 SYDVKM. For the CDR3, the DNA is TGTGCCAGCAGTATGACTAGCGGGGACAAAAACATTCAGTACTTC. It is translated as CASSMTSGDKNIQYF.

The chain links TRBV7-2 to TRBJ1-5; 7 bases are a match to TRBD1. The V gene's germline CDR1 is SGHTA and CDR2 FQGNSA. This CDR3 comprises 16 residues. Trimming at V came to 4 bases and at J to 0 bases, leaving 6 bases not matched to a gene. The DNA of the CDR3 is TGTGCCAGCAGCTCCGGACAGGCAAATAGCAATCAGCCCCAGCATTTT. Its translation: CASSSGQANSNQPQHF.

The chain uses TRBV2 and TRBJ2-4; 8 positions match TRBD1. Germline lookup yields CDR1 SNHLY and CDR2 FYNNEI. The CDR3 contains 14 residues. With 7 bases clipped from V and 2 bases from J, the junction kept 4 bases outside the gene matches. The CDR3 protein is CASTGQGSKNIQYF. CDR3 DNA sequence: TGTGCCAGCACCGGACAGGGTTCCAAAAACATTCAGTACTTC.

The chain uses TRBV7-2 and TRBJ2-1; unclear D gene. Germline V gives CDR1 SGHTA, CDR2 FQGNSA. V dropped 0 bases and J dropped 3 bases, with 15 bases sitting between them. The CDR3 has 17 amino acids. The CDR3 region has the DNA TGTGCCAGCAGCTTAGCCACAGCATGGAGTCGCTACAATGAGCAGTTCTTC. It encodes CASSLATAWSRYNEQFF.

At least ten counts were recorded for this clonotype. The chain uses TRBV7-6 and TRBJ1-5, with TRBD1 identical over 7 bases. The J segment lost 8 bases and the V segment lost 5 bases, leaving 9 bases of the junction unmatched. The length of the CDR3 is 14 residues. The germline V gene encodes CDR1 SGHVS and CDR2 FNYEAQ. In DNA, the CDR3 is TGTGCCAGCAGCCAAGGTTCAGGGGGTGAGCCCCAGCATTTT. Amino acid sequence: CASSQGSGGEPQHF.

This clonotype was seen ten or more times. The J gene is TRBJ1-5, the V gene TRBV7-8; D possibly corresponds to TRBD1 (5 bases). The CDR3 length is 15 residues. Trimming removed 1 base from V and 6 bases from J, with 13 bases in between. Germline assignment: CDR1 SGHVS and CDR2 FQNEAQ. The CDR3 loop reads CASSLERRGGQPQHF. In nucleotides, the CDR3 is TGTGCCAGCAGCTTAGAGAGGAGGGGAGGTCAGCCCCAGCATTTT.

The table lists this clonotype with a count of one. A much larger clone differs from this one at a single base, so this may be a read error. The chain uses TRBV28 and TRBJ2-5, with D perhaps TRBD2 (5 bases). The CDR3 consists of 15 residues. Germline CDR1 MDHEN, CDR2 SYDVKM. CDR3: CVSSLSGPSVETQYF. The CDR3 region has the DNA TGTGTCAGCAGTCTAAGCGGACCCTCAGTAGAGACCCAGTACTTC.

The chain recombines TRBV10-3 with TRBJ2-2; possibly TRBD2 for D (6 bases). Trimming removed 6 bases at V and 6 bases at J, with 11 bases between. CDR1 is ENHRY and CDR2 is SYGVKD in the germline V gene. CDR3 length: 13 residues. The CDR3 loop is CAISSTSPGELFF. CDR3 bases: TGTGCCATCAGCTCGACTAGTCCCGGGGAGCTGTTTTTT.

This clonotype was seen more than once but under ten times. The gene calls are TRBV18 and TRBJ1-1; D is unclear. The CDR3 sequence is 15 residues long. Germline V CDR1 and CDR2: KGHSH, LQKENI. V was cut by 3 bases and J by 5 bases, with 16 bases left in between. The CDR3 nucleotides are TGTGCCAGCTCACCCACAAGACCCCTTGGGACTGAAGCTTTCTTT. Residues: CASSPTRPLGTEAFF. The whole variable domain, remainder taken from reference TRBV18 and TRBJ1-1, is NAGVMQNPRHLVRRRGQEARLRCSPMKGHSHVYWYRQLPEEGLKFMVYLQKENIIDESGMPKERFSAEFPKEGPSILRIQQVVRGDSAAYFCASSPTRPLGTEAFFGQGTRLTVV.

This clonotype was seen a few times. This chain joins TRBV11-2 and TRBJ1-2; the D gene is possibly TRBD1 (6 bases). The CDR3 consists of 16 residues. Trimming left V 3 bases short and J 4 bases short, with 18 bases between. Germline values: CDR1 SGHAT, CDR2 FQNNGV. The CDR3 DNA reads TGTGCCAGCAGCTTCAGAACAGGGAGGACCTCCTATGGCTACACCTTC. It yields the protein CASSFRTGRTSYGYTF. Complete variable domain (other parts from reference TRBV11-2 and TRBJ1-2): EAGVAQSPRYKIIEKRQSVAFWCNPISGHATLYWYQQILGQGPKLLIQFQNNGVVDDSQLPKDRFSAERLKGVDSTLKIQPAKLEDSAVYLCASSFRTGRTSYGYTFGSGTRLTVV.

The chain joins TRBV3-1 to TRBJ2-7, with 8 positions matching TRBD1. Germline V gene lookup returns CDR1 LGHDT and CDR2 YNNKEL (reference sequence). The CDR3 loop spans 16 amino acids. The J segment lost 0 bases and the V segment lost 2 bases, leaving 6 bases of the junction unmatched. The CDR3 region has the DNA TGTGCCAGCAGCCAATGGACCGGGACAGGCTCCTACGAGCAGTACTTC. Its protein product is CASSQWTGTGSYEQYF.

The genes are TRBV18 and TRBJ2-1; 7 bases are shared with TRBD1. The V gene end was trimmed by 3 bases and the J gene end by 5 bases; junction bases not matched to a gene: 7. The germline gives CDR1 KGHSH, CDR2 LQKENI. CDR3 length equals 15 residues. The CDR3 DNA is TGTGCCAGCTCACCCCAGGGACAGCCGCACAATGAGCAGTTCTTC. It encodes CASSPQGQPHNEQFF. Full variable domain (remainder filled in from reference TRBV18 and TRBJ2-1): NAGVMQNPRHLVRRRGQEARLRCSPMKGHSHVYWYRQLPEEGLKFMVYLQKENIIDESGMPKERFSAEFPKEGPSILRIQQVVRGDSAAYFCASSPQGQPHNEQFFGPGTRLTVL.

This clonotype was seen at least ten times. The rearrangement uses TRBV18 and TRBJ2-2, with no clear D. Germline CDR1 is KGHSH and CDR2 is LQKENI. The CDR3 is made up of 11 amino acids. The V end lost 5 bases, the J end lost 4 bases, and 2 bases lay between the germline ends. CDR3 bases: TGTGCCAGCTCAACCACCGGGGAGCTGTTTTTT. Protein: CASSTTGELFF.

The chain uses TRBV5-4 and TRBJ2-3, with D hard to call. The CDR3 loop spans 14 amino acids. From germline, CDR1 is SGHNT and CDR2 YYREEE (reference sequence). With 0 bases removed from V and 5 bases from J, the gap between germline ends came to 10 bases. CDR3 region: CASSLGPALDTQYF. The CDR3 coding sequence is TGTGCCAGCAGCTTGGGACCCGCCCTAGATACGCAGTATTTT.

This clonotype was counted many times. The rearrangement uses TRBV20-1 and TRBJ1-5; 8 bases map to TRBD1. This CDR3 spans 16 amino acids. CDR1 is DFQATT and CDR2 is SNEGSKA in the germline V gene (reference sequence). V lost 3 bases and J lost 2; bases outside the gene matches: 9. CDR3: CSARSQGARGNQPQHF. Written as DNA, the CDR3 is TGCAGTGCTAGGAGCCAGGGGGCGCGGGGCAATCAGCCCCAGCATTTT.

The chain links TRBV28 to TRBJ2-4, with 7 positions matching TRBD2. Germline V gives CDR1 MDHEN, CDR2 SYDVKM. This CDR3 comprises 15 residues. V was pared by 5 bases and J by 0 bases, with 4 bases of the junction left unmatched. CDR3 protein: CASSGGDLAKNIQYF. In DNA, the CDR3 is TGTGCCAGCAGTGGGGGGGATTTAGCCAAAAACATTCAGTACTTC.

This clonotype showed up just a few times. The rearrangement links TRBV5-6 to TRBJ2-4; no firm D call. Between the trimmed V and J ends, which lost 1 base and 4 bases, there was a span of 3 bases. The CDR3 is made up of 12 amino acids. Germline V gene sequence: CDR1 SGHDT, CDR2 YYEEEE. CDR3 region: CASSLLKNIQYF. The CDR3 nucleotides read TGTGCCAGCAGCTTGTTGAAAAACATTCAGTACTTC. Using reference TRBV5-6 and TRBJ2-4 for the parts outside the CDR3, the full variable domain is DAGVTQSPTHLIKTRGQQVTLRCSPKSGHDTVSWYQQALGQGPQFIFQYYEEEERQRGNFPDRFSGHQFPNYSSELNVNALLLGDSALYLCASSLLKNIQYFGAGTRLSVL.

The table lists this clonotype with a few counts. V is TRBV29-1 and J is TRBJ1-1, with 7 bases fitting TRBD1. Germline CDR1 and CDR2: SQVTM and ANQGSEA. Trimming removed 8 bases from V and 8 bases from J; junction bases left unmatched: 8. CDR3 length equals 11 residues. The CDR3 here is CSSRRGQEAFF. The CDR3 coding sequence is TGCAGCTCACGTAGGGGACAGGAAGCTTTCTTT.

This clonotype was seen many times. The chain combines TRBV6-2 or TRBV6-3 with TRBJ2-1; D not resolved. The CDR3 totals 15 residues. Germline assignment: CDR1 MNHEY and CDR2 SVGEGT. The V end was cut by 0 bases, the J end by 8 bases, with 14 bases between. The CDR3 DNA sequence: TGTGCCAGCAGTTACTCCCTCCTCCTGGCGGATGAGCAGTTCTTC. Its protein is CASSYSLLLADEQFF.

This clonotype turned up a few times. V usage is TRBV7-9 and J usage is TRBJ2-7; weak D call: TRBD2 (6 bases). V lost 3 bases, J lost 4 bases, and 13 bases lay in between. Germline assignment: CDR1 SEHNR and CDR2 FQNEAQ (reference sequence). The CDR3 is 14 residues long. CDR3 sequence (DNA): TGTGCCAGCAGCTTCGGGGGAGAAAAGTACGAGCAGTACTTC. The encoded protein is CASSFGGEKYEQYF.

This clonotype was recorded many times. The chain has TRBV12-3 or TRBV12-4 and TRBJ2-3; 7 bases line up with TRBD2. The CDR3 consists of 15 residues. The ends lost 3 bases at V and 4 bases at J; junction bases unmatched: 7. CDR3 DNA sequence: TGTGCCAGCAGTTTCGTTGCGGGGGTATCAGATACGCAGTATTTT. It encodes CASSFVAGVSDTQYF.

V and J are TRBV5-4 and TRBJ2-1, with 8 bases aligning to TRBD2. The CDR3 is 15 amino acids. Germline lookup yields CDR1 SGHNT and CDR2 YYREEE (reference sequence). V shed 3 bases, J shed 5 bases, and the junction held 7 bases outside the gene matches. The CDR3 here is CASSSRGAMNNEQFF. Here the CDR3 DNA reads TGTGCCAGCAGCTCGCGGGGGGCCATGAACAATGAGCAGTTCTTC.

This sequence joins TRBV5-1 and TRBJ1-3; D uncertain. Trimming pared 0 bases from V and 2 bases from J, leaving 6 bases between. The CDR3 sequence is 14 residues long. Germline values: CDR1 SGHRS, CDR2 YFSETQ. DNA of the CDR3: TGCGCCAGCAGCTTGGGGACGGCTGGAAACACCATATATTTT. It yields the protein CASSLGTAGNTIYF.

There are many counts of this clonotype. V and J are TRBV7-2 and TRBJ1-2; 7 bases line up with TRBD1. Per the germline V gene, CDR1 is SGHTA and CDR2 is FQGNSA. The CDR3 sequence is 14 residues long. The trim removed 1 base at V and 4 bases at J, leaving 3 bases unmatched. The CDR3 is CASSLGQGVYGYTF. The CDR3 bases are TGTGCCAGCAGCTTAGGGCAGGGGGTCTATGGCTACACCTTC.

This clonotype was seen ten or more times. The genes are TRBV20-1 and TRBJ1-5; D not resolved. Trimming cost V 3 bases and J 6 bases, with 15 bases left between them. This CDR3 contains 14 residues. Germline CDR1 DFQATT, CDR2 SNEGSKA (reference sequence). CDR3 residues: CSASGRFFGQPQHF. CDR3 DNA: TGCAGTGCTAGTGGCAGGTTCTTCGGTCAGCCCCAGCATTTT.

The V gene is TRBV20-1, the J gene TRBJ2-5; D is unclear. Per the germline V gene, CDR1 is DFQATT and CDR2 is SNEGSKA (reference sequence). V lost 4 bases to trimming and J lost 0 bases, with 9 bases between them. The CDR3 extends over 13 amino acids. In DNA form, the CDR3 reads TGCAGTGCTAAAGACAACAACCAAGAGACCCAGTACTTC. It translates to CSAKDNNQETQYF.

This clonotype was picked up a small number of times. The chain carries TRBV3-1 and TRBJ1-1, with D possibly matching TRBD1 (6 bases). V was shortened by 0 bases and J by 1 base, with 21 bases between the two germline ends. The CDR3 runs to 19 residues. Germline V gives CDR1 LGHDT, CDR2 YNNKEL (reference sequence). CDR3 DNA: TGTGCCAGCAGCCAAGATGTAACAAGGGGGGCCCTAAAGAACACTGAAGCTTTCTTT. It specifies CASSQDVTRGALKNTEAFF.

This chain links TRBV18 with TRBJ1-2; D not resolved. V was cut by 2 bases and J by 5 bases, with 18 bases left in between. The length of the CDR3 is 16 residues. The germline V gene has CDR1 KGHSH and CDR2 LQKENI. The CDR3 sequence: CASSPTIQQLNYGYTF. The CDR3, as DNA: TGTGCCAGCTCACCAACGATACAGCAGTTGAATTATGGCTACACCTTC.